Each of the 14 T cell receptor beta chains below was sequenced from the same sample in a study of blood T cell repertoires in COVID-19. Some clones are missing from TCRdb's copy, which holds only in-frame ones; the method was immunoSEQ multiplex PCR. The table shows around 130,000 clones, with approximately 88% occurring only once. Sample: peripheral blood. These receptors were obtained from a woman aged 80 or older with acute or convalescent COVID-19.

The J gene is TRBJ1-1, the V gene TRBV5-8; tentative D call: TRBD1 (5 bases). Trimming took off 0 bases at V and 5 bases at J, with 14 bases between the two ends. Per the germline V gene, CDR1 is SGHTS and CDR2 is YDEGEE. The CDR3 is 15 amino acids. The CDR3 nucleotides are TGTGCCAGCAGCTTGGCGCGGGACCTGAGGACTGAAGCTTTCTTT. Translated: CASSLARDLRTEAFF. The complete variable domain, with remaining parts taken from reference TRBV5-8 and TRBJ1-1, reads EAGVTQSPTHLIKTRGQQATLRCSPISGHTSVYWYQQALGLGLQFLLWYDEGEERNRGNFPPRFSGRQFPNYSSELNVNALELEDSALYLCASSLARDLRTEAFFGQGTRLTVV.

The chain employs TRBV5-8 and TRBJ1-5, with D unresolved. The CDR3 consists of 16 residues. V shed 2 bases and J shed 1 base, with 13 bases lying between them. CDR1 and CDR2 from the germline V gene are SGHTS and YDEGEE. The CDR3 loop is CASSFGIGPSNQPQHF. In DNA, the CDR3 is TGTGCCAGCAGCTTCGGGATCGGACCGAGCAATCAGCCCCAGCATTTT. Variable domain in full (rest from reference TRBV5-8 and TRBJ1-5): EAGVTQSPTHLIKTRGQQATLRCSPISGHTSVYWYQQALGLGLQFLLWYDEGEERNRGNFPPRFSGRQFPNYSSELNVNALELEDSALYLCASSFGIGPSNQPQHFGDGTRLSIL.

This chain uses TRBV6-5 with TRBJ1-2; D gene unclear. With 7 bases removed from V and 4 bases from J, the gap between germline ends came to 19 bases. From germline, CDR1 is MNHEY and CDR2 SVGAGI. The CDR3 totals 15 residues. The CDR3 DNA sequence: TGTGCCAGCACGGCTCTAACCGGACTGAGCTATGGCTACACCTTC. This translates into CASTALTGLSYGYTF.

This rearrangement joins TRBV18 to TRBJ2-3, with 11 bases fitting TRBD2. CDR1 and CDR2 (germline): KGHSH, LQKENI. The CDR3 runs to 16 residues. J lost 5 bases, V lost 3 bases, and 7 bases had no gene match. CDR3 region: CASSPRLAGNVDTQYF. CDR3 nucleotide sequence: TGTGCCAGCTCACCCAGACTAGCGGGAAATGTAGATACGCAGTATTTT.

As concerns this clone: Mismatch with germline at one junction end may stem from a read error. This sequence joins TRBV6-1 and TRBJ2-7, with 16 bases fitting TRBD2. CDR1 MNHNS and CDR2 SASEGT come from the germline V gene. This CDR3 comprises 20 residues. The CDR3 protein is CASSVLNRGLAGGPSNEQYF. In nucleotides, the CDR3 is TGTGCCAGCAGTGTTCTAAATCGGGGACTAGCGGGAGGGCCCTCCAACGAGCAGTACTTC.

The rearrangement links TRBV4-3 to TRBJ2-2, with a weak D call TRBD1 (6 bases). This CDR3 has 15 amino acids. Looked up from germline, CDR1 is LGHNA and CDR2 is YSLEER. V lost 1 base and J 6 bases, leaving 12 bases between the germline ends. CDR3 sequence (DNA): TGCGCCAGCAGCCAAGTCTCCAGGGGCCCCGGGGAGCTGTTTTTT. Translation gives CASSQVSRGPGELFF.

The genes are TRBV5-1 and TRBJ1-2, with TRBD1 matching 9 bases. Trimming took 3 bases from V and 7 from J; bases not matched to a gene: 10. Germline-derived CDR1 and CDR2 are SGHRS and YFSETQ. The CDR3 loop spans 15 amino acids. Here the CDR3 reads CASSSSRDRVAGYTF. In DNA, the CDR3 is TGCGCCAGCAGCTCATCCCGGGACAGGGTAGCTGGCTACACCTTC.

The genes are TRBV6-1 and TRBJ1-5; 9 bases agree with TRBD1. Germline CDR1 MNHNS, CDR2 SASEGT. V lost 3 bases to trimming and J lost 6 bases; unmatched junction nucleotides: 9. CDR3 size: 16 residues. CDR3 DNA sequence: TGTGCCAGCAGTGAGTACGGGACAGGGCCTGGTCAGCCCCAGCATTTT. Translation gives CASSEYGTGPGQPQHF.

The chain is built from TRBV27 and TRBJ2-4; 10 bases are a match to TRBD1. CDR1 MNHEY and CDR2 SMNVEV come from the germline V gene (reference sequence). V was pared by 4 bases and J by 11 bases, with 8 bases of the junction left unmatched. This CDR3 comprises 14 residues. This CDR3 is CASSSNGQGGFQYF. In DNA form, the CDR3 reads TGTGCCAGCAGTTCCAACGGACAGGGGGGTTTTCAGTACTTC.

This rearrangement joins TRBV19 to TRBJ1-5; D possibly corresponds to TRBD1 (6 bases). V was trimmed by 0 bases and J by 9 bases, leaving 15 bases between them. The CDR3 has 15 residues. Germline V gene sequence: CDR1 LNHDA, CDR2 SQIVND (reference sequence). The CDR3 sequence is CASSIDRGRSRPQHF. The CDR3 DNA reads as TGTGCCAGTAGTATAGACAGGGGCAGGAGTAGGCCCCAGCATTTT.

This chain links TRBV6-6 with TRBJ1-1; 7 nucleotides line up with TRBD1. The germline V gene has CDR1 MNHNY and CDR2 SVGAGI (reference sequence). CDR3 length: 13 amino acids. V gave up 6 bases and J gave up 1 base; unmatched junction bases: 2. The CDR3 is CASREGANTEAFF. CDR3 DNA: TGTGCCAGCAGGGAGGGGGCGAACACTGAAGCTTTCTTT.

This CDR3 is CAWSSEGQGGYTF. The CDR3 DNA sequence: TGTGCCTGGAGTTCGGAGGGGCAGGGTGGCTACACCTTC. The genes are TRBV30 and TRBJ1-2; D may be TRBD1 (5 bases). Germline V gene lookup returns CDR1 GTSNPN and CDR2 SVGIG (reference sequence). CDR3 length: 13 amino acids. Trimming cost V 2 bases and J 7 bases, with 14 bases left between them.

CDR3 bases: TGTGCCAGCAGTTTGTTAGCGGGAAAGAATGAGCAGTTCTTC. As protein: CASSLLAGKNEQFF. The chain has TRBV27 and TRBJ2-1; the match to TRBD2 covers 8 bases. Germline trimming cut 3 bases from V and 7 bases from J; bases unmatched to any gene: 5. CDR3 length: 14 residues. From germline, CDR1 is MNHEY and CDR2 SMNVEV (reference sequence).

V and J are TRBV30 and TRBJ1-1; maybe TRBD1 (6 bases). V lost 0 bases and J lost 3, with 11 bases in between. This CDR3 is built from 14 residues. Germline V lookup: CDR1 GTSNPN, CDR2 SVGIG (reference sequence). The CDR3 DNA sequence: TGTGCCTGGAGTGTACGGAAGGGGGACACTGAAGCTTTCTTT. Its protein product is CAWSVRKGDTEAFF.